The clone carrying this T cell receptor (beta chain) occurred many times. The data were taken from a study of identical twins. TCRdb called the 5' RACE reads again in MiXCR, with one record for every CDR3 protein. The sample consists of 570,000 or so distinct CDR3 sequences, over 8.5% of them appearing once. The CDR3 is 16 amino acids. Trimming took 5 bases from V and 4 from J, leaving 20 bases between them. This sample also appeared in a second study, on yellow fever vaccine responses in identical twins.

V and J are TRBV12-3 or TRBV12-4 and TRBJ2-5; possibly TRBD1 or TRBD2 for D (5 bases each). The material sequenced was PBMCs. This TCR was recovered from a woman aged 18-35 years in good health. CDR3 DNA: TGTGCCAGCAGTCCTACACAGGCGTTGAGGGGAGAGACCCAGTACTTC. Translating gives CASSPTQALRGETQYF.